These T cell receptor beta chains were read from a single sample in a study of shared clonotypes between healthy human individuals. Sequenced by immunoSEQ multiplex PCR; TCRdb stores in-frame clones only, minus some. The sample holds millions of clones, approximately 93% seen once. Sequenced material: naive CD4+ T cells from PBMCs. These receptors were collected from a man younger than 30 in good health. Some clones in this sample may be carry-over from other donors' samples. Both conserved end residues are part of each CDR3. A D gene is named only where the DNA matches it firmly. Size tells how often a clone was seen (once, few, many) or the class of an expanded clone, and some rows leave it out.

CDR3 DNA: TGCGCCAGCAGCTTGGGACTCTCATACAATGAGCAGTTCTTC; CDR3 protein: CASSLGLSYNEQFF; J gene: TRBJ2-1; clone size: NA; V gene: TRBV5-1; D gene: NA
CDR3 DNA: TGTGCCAGTATTTCTCCCGGGACAGCTCACTATGGCTACACCTTC; CDR3 protein: CASISPGTAHYGYTF; J gene: TRBJ1-2; clone size: NA; V gene: TRBV19; D gene: TRBD1
CDR3 DNA: TGTGCCAGCAGCGCCGCTCCAGGACAGCCCCAGCATTTT; CDR3 protein: CASSAAPGQPQHF; J gene: TRBJ1-5; clone size: once; V gene: TRBV9; D gene: NA
CDR3 DNA: TGTGCCAGCAGTCCCCTCGGGGCTAGCGGGGACGGGGAGCAGTTCTTC; CDR3 protein: CASSPLGASGDGEQFF; J gene: TRBJ2-1; clone size: NA; V gene: TRBV28; D gene: TRBD2
CDR3 DNA: TGTGCCAGCAGCTTGGACATTACTAGTGCCTCCTACAATGAGCAGTTCTTC; CDR3 protein: CASSLDITSASYNEQFF; J gene: TRBJ2-1; clone size: NA; V gene: TRBV5-6; D gene: NA
CDR3 DNA: TGTGCCAGCAGCTTGGGTGGGGCGGTGGTGGATACGCAGTATTTT; CDR3 protein: CASSLGGAVVDTQYF; J gene: TRBJ2-3; clone size: NA; V gene: TRBV5-4; D gene: NA
CDR3 DNA: TGCGCCAGCAGCCAAGGACTAGCGGGGCCCACAGATACGCAGTATTTT; CDR3 protein: CASSQGLAGPTDTQYF; J gene: TRBJ2-3; clone size: NA; V gene: TRBV4-1; D gene: TRBD2
CDR3 DNA: TGTGCCACTAACGGGAGCCCAGGGGAGCTGTTTTTT; CDR3 protein: CATNGSPGELFF; J gene: TRBJ2-2; clone size: NA; V gene: TRBV10-3; D gene: NA
CDR3 DNA: TGTGCCAGCAGAACGGGACAGGGGGCGCGGGGCTACACCTTC; CDR3 protein: CASRTGQGARGYTF; J gene: TRBJ1-2; clone size: once; V gene: TRBV28; D gene: TRBD1
CDR3 DNA: TGTGCCAGCTCACCACGACAGGGGACGAGGCCCCAAGAGACCCAGTACTTC; CDR3 protein: CASSPRQGTRPQETQYF; J gene: TRBJ2-5; clone size: NA; V gene: TRBV18; D gene: TRBD1
CDR3 DNA: TGTGCCAGCACCCTTCGGGGGGGCTGGACTGAAGCTTTCTTT; CDR3 protein: CASTLRGGWTEAFF; J gene: TRBJ1-1; clone size: NA; V gene: TRBV28; D gene: NA
CDR3 DNA: TGTGCCAGCAGTTTAATCTGGGCCCGTCTCTCTAACTCTGGGGCCAACGTCCTGACTTTC; CDR3 protein: CASSLIWARLSNSGANVLTF; J gene: TRBJ2-6; clone size: NA; V gene: TRBV28; D gene: NA
CDR3 DNA: TGCAGCGTTGTATCTGCGGGAGGGTTAGTCACTGAAGCTTTCTTT; CDR3 protein: CSVVSAGGLVTEAFF; J gene: TRBJ1-1; clone size: few; V gene: TRBV29-1; D gene: NA
CDR3 DNA: TGTGCCAGCTCACCAACGGCGGATACGCAGTATTTT; CDR3 protein: CASSPTADTQYF; J gene: TRBJ2-3; clone size: NA; V gene: TRBV18; D gene: NA
CDR3 DNA: TGCGCCAGCAGCCAAGGGAGGGCTAGGCGAGGCACAGATACGCAGTATTTT; CDR3 protein: CASSQGRARRGTDTQYF; J gene: TRBJ2-3; clone size: NA; V gene: TRBV4-1; D gene: NA
CDR3 DNA: TGTGCCAGCAGTTACTCGATTGCTAGCGTAACCTACGAGCAGTACTTC; CDR3 protein: CASSYSIASVTYEQYF; J gene: TRBJ2-7; clone size: NA; V gene: TRBV6-6; D gene: NA
CDR3 DNA: TGTGCCAGCAGTGAAGTCGGTTCTCAGCATTTT; CDR3 protein: CASSEVGSQHF; J gene: TRBJ1-5; clone size: NA; V gene: TRBV6-1; D gene: NA
CDR3 DNA: TGTGCCAGCAGTGAACTGGGTGAGCAGTACTTC; CDR3 protein: CASSELGEQYF; J gene: TRBJ2-7; clone size: NA; V gene: TRBV6-1; D gene: NA
CDR3 DNA: TGTGCCAGTATTATGCAGGGCACAGATACGCAGTATTTT; CDR3 protein: CASIMQGTDTQYF; J gene: TRBJ2-3; clone size: NA; V gene: TRBV19; D gene: NA
CDR3 DNA: TGTGCCAGCAGTGACAGGGGACTGACCTCTGGGGCCAACGTCCTGACTTTC; CDR3 protein: CASSDRGLTSGANVLTF; J gene: TRBJ2-6; clone size: once; V gene: TRBV6-1; D gene: NA
CDR3 DNA: TGTGCCAGCTCACCAAACACAGACTACGAGCAGTACTTC; CDR3 protein: CASSPNTDYEQYF; J gene: TRBJ2-7; clone size: NA; V gene: TRBV18; D gene: NA
CDR3 DNA: TGCGCCAGCAGCCAAGGTTGGGAGAGCAATCAGCCCCAGCATTTT; CDR3 protein: CASSQGWESNQPQHF; J gene: TRBJ1-5; clone size: NA; V gene: TRBV4-1; D gene: NA
CDR3 DNA: TGTGCCTGGAGTGGGACAAGCGAGCAGTACTTC; CDR3 protein: CAWSGTSEQYF; J gene: TRBJ2-7; clone size: NA; V gene: TRBV30; D gene: NA
CDR3 DNA: TGTGCCAGTAGCTCCAAAAACGGACAGGGGGCTGGGGCCAACGTCCTGACTTTC; CDR3 protein: CASSSKNGQGAGANVLTF; J gene: TRBJ2-6; clone size: NA; V gene: TRBV19; D gene: TRBD1
CDR3 DNA: TGTGCCAGCAGCGTAGATCCTAAAAGCGAGCAGTACTTC; CDR3 protein: CASSVDPKSEQYF; J gene: TRBJ2-7; clone size: NA; V gene: TRBV9; D gene: NA
CDR3 DNA: TGTGCCAGCTCACCCACCAGGGAGGGGACTGAAGCTTTCTTT; CDR3 protein: CASSPTREGTEAFF; J gene: TRBJ1-1; clone size: NA; V gene: TRBV18; D gene: NA
CDR3 DNA: TGTGCCAGCAGGCGTGGACAGGGGGCGGGAGAGCAGTACTTC; CDR3 protein: CASRRGQGAGEQYF; J gene: TRBJ2-5; clone size: NA; V gene: TRBV6-6; D gene: TRBD1
CDR3 DNA: TGTGCCAGCAGTGAAGTTGAGTGGAGTCAAGAGCAGTTCTTC; CDR3 protein: CASSEVEWSQEQFF; J gene: TRBJ2-1; clone size: NA; V gene: TRBV6-1; D gene: NA
CDR3 DNA: TGTGCCAGCAGTTTAACCCTAGCGGGAGTTCCCCTCGGAACCTACGAGCAGTACTTC; CDR3 protein: CASSLTLAGVPLGTYEQYF; J gene: TRBJ2-7; clone size: NA; V gene: TRBV27; D gene: TRBD2
CDR3 DNA: TGTGCCGGGGCGGCTGCCGGGACAGCGGACAGGGAGCTGTTTTTT; CDR3 protein: CAGAAAGTADRELFF; J gene: TRBJ2-2; clone size: NA; V gene: TRBV7-9; D gene: TRBD1
CDR3 DNA: TGCGCCAGCAGCTTGTTCAGCTCCTACAATGAGCAGTTCTTC; CDR3 protein: CASSLFSSYNEQFF; J gene: TRBJ2-1; clone size: NA; V gene: TRBV5-1; D gene: NA
CDR3 DNA: TGTGCCAGCAAGAAAGGGCCGGGAAACTCCTACGAGCAGTACTTC; CDR3 protein: CASKKGPGNSYEQYF; J gene: TRBJ2-7; clone size: NA; V gene: TRBV5-4; D gene: NA
CDR3 DNA: TGCGCCAGCAGCCATCTTGCGGCACTGAACACCGGGGAGCTGTTTTTT; CDR3 protein: CASSHLAALNTGELFF; J gene: TRBJ2-2; clone size: NA; V gene: TRBV4-3; D gene: NA
CDR3 DNA: TGTGCCAGCAGCGATAGTGCCATCTACGAGCAGTACTTC; CDR3 protein: CASSDSAIYEQYF; J gene: TRBJ2-7; clone size: NA; V gene: TRBV5-6; D gene: NA
CDR3 DNA: TGTGCCAGCAGCCGAGACAGCTGGGGTGAGCAGTTCTTC; CDR3 protein: CASSRDSWGEQFF; J gene: TRBJ2-1; clone size: NA; V gene: TRBV7-7; D gene: NA
CDR3 DNA: TGTGCCAGCAGCACCCCAGGGGAGCTGTTTTTT; CDR3 protein: CASSTPGELFF; J gene: TRBJ2-2; clone size: NA; V gene: TRBV9; D gene: NA
CDR3 DNA: TGTGCCTGGGGTGAAGACAGGGGCCTTCATAGCAATCAGCCCCAGCATTTT; CDR3 protein: CAWGEDRGLHSNQPQHF; J gene: TRBJ1-5; clone size: NA; V gene: TRBV30; D gene: TRBD1
CDR3 DNA: TGCGCCAGCAGCTTGGCCGACAGGGGCGCCTACGAGCAGTACTTC; CDR3 protein: CASSLADRGAYEQYF; J gene: TRBJ2-7; clone size: once; V gene: TRBV5-1; D gene: TRBD1
CDR3 DNA: TGTGCCAGCAGTGCTGTCGGGACAGGGGGCGGGTTTATGGCTTTCTTT; CDR3 protein: CASSAVGTGGGFMAFF; J gene: TRBJ1-1; clone size: NA; V gene: TRBV28; D gene: TRBD1
CDR3 DNA: TGTGCCAGCCAAAATCTAGCGGAACGGGAGTATTTT; CDR3 protein: CASQNLAEREYF; J gene: TRBJ2-3; clone size: NA; V gene: TRBV27; D gene: TRBD2